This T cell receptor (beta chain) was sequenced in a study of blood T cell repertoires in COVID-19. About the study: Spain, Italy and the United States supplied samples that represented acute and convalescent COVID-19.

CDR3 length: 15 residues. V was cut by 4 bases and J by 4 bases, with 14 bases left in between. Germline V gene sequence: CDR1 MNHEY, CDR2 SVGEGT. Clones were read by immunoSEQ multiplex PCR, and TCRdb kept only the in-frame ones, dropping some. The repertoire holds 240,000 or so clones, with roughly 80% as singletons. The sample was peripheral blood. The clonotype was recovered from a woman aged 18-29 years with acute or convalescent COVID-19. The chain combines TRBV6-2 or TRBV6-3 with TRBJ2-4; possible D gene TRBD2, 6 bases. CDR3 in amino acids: CASSWGGSGKNIQYF. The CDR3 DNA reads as TGTGCCAGCAGTTGGGGAGGTTCAGGGAAAAACATTCAGTACTTC.